One and the same sample provided the 28 T cell receptor beta chains below, sequenced in a study of identical twins. TCRdb reprocessed the 5' RACE reads with MiXCR, giving one entry per CDR3 protein. The sample has roughly 1.6 million distinct CDR3 sequences; less than 40% are singletons. The sequenced sample consisted of cord blood. These receptors were collected from a newborn girl in good health.

This clonotype was counted only a few times. The rearrangement links TRBV2 to TRBJ2-3; D tentatively reads TRBD1 or TRBD2 (6 bases each). The germline V and J ends were trimmed by 6 bases and 7 bases, with 17 bases remaining between them. The CDR3 has 14 amino acids. Germline CDR1 reads SNHLY; CDR2 reads FYNNEI. CDR3 DNA: TGTGCCAGCAGCGCTACCCAGGGGAGGTATACGCAGTATTTT. Protein product: CASSATQGRYTQYF.

This clonotype was counted only a few times. The CDR3: CSALWDSTDTQYF. For the CDR3, the DNA is TGCAGTGCATTATGGGACAGCACAGATACGCAGTATTTT. The chain joins TRBV20-1 to TRBJ2-3; possibly TRBD1 or TRBD2 for D (5 bases each). CDR3 size: 13 residues. Trimming removed 6 bases from V and 0 bases from J, with 10 bases in between. Germline V gene lookup returns CDR1 DFQATT and CDR2 SNEGSKA (reference sequence).

This clonotype has more than one count but fewer than ten. The V and J genes are TRBV4-1 and TRBJ2-1, with 9 bases matching TRBD2. Trimming at V came to 0 bases and at J to 4 bases, leaving 4 bases not matched to a gene. This CDR3 comprises 16 residues. Looked up from germline, CDR1 is MGHRA and CDR2 is YSYEKL. CDR3 protein: CASSQDSSGTYNEQFF. The CDR3 DNA is TGCGCCAGCAGCCAAGATTCTAGCGGGACTTACAATGAGCAGTTCTTC.

This clonotype was recorded a few times. The V gene is TRBV20-1, the J gene TRBJ2-1, with no clear D. Germline V CDR1 and CDR2: DFQATT, SNEGSKA (reference sequence). The CDR3 is 14 residues long. Trimming took 4 bases from V and 2 from J, leaving 12 bases between them. This CDR3 is CSAKSLGTYNEQFF. CDR3 nucleotide sequence: TGCAGTGCTAAATCTTTGGGGACCTACAATGAGCAGTTCTTC.

CDR3 coding DNA: TGCGCCAGCAGCCAAGATGGGCAGTATAGCAATCAGCCCCAGCATTTT. It encodes CASSQDGQYSNQPQHF. The chain uses TRBV4-1 and TRBJ1-5, with no clear D. Trimming cost V 0 bases and J 0 bases, with 9 bases left between them. Germline-derived CDR1 and CDR2 are MGHRA and YSYEKL. The CDR3 runs to 16 residues.

This sequence joins TRBV6-1 and TRBJ1-2, with D possibly TRBD1 on 6 matching bases. Per the germline V gene, CDR1 is MNHNS and CDR2 is SASEGT. This CDR3 region has 13 residues. The ends were cut back, 11 bases at V and 4 bases at J, with 17 bases in the middle. The chain's CDR3 is CAGLGTPLYGYTF. CDR3 coding DNA: TGTGCCGGACTTGGGACACCTCTCTATGGCTACACCTTC.

This clonotype was counted between two and nine times. This sequence joins TRBV12-3 or TRBV12-4 and TRBJ2-7, with TRBD1 identical over 10 bases. Trimming removed 4 bases from V and 7 bases from J; junction bases left unmatched: 4. The CDR3 is made up of 13 amino acids. CDR3 in amino acids: CASSWGQGREQYF. In nucleotides, the CDR3 is TGTGCCAGCAGTTGGGGACAGGGGAGGGAGCAGTACTTC.

There are a few counts of this clonotype. The chain links TRBV10-3 to TRBJ2-4, with D tentatively TRBD1 or TRBD2 (7 bases each). There are 21 residues in the CDR3. The germline V and J ends were trimmed by 5 bases and 0 bases, with 29 bases remaining between them. Per germline, CDR1 ENHRY and CDR2 SYGVKD. CDR3 residues: CAISPYDRDGHIAGAKNIQYF. CDR3 nucleotides: TGTGCCATCAGTCCTTACGACAGGGATGGTCATATAGCGGGAGCCAAAAACATTCAGTACTTC.

This clonotype was seen ten or more times. This rearrangement joins TRBV28 to TRBJ1-2; 7 bases agree with TRBD1. The CDR3 has 14 amino acids. J lost 4 bases, V lost 2 bases, and 4 bases had no gene match. The germline CDR1 and CDR2 sequences are MDHEN and SYDVKM. In DNA, the CDR3 is TGTGCCAGCAGTTTAGCCAGGGGGTTCTATGGCTACACCTTC. This encodes CASSLARGFYGYTF.

This clonotype was picked up one time. The V gene is TRBV7-2, the J gene TRBJ2-7; 8 bases align to TRBD2. The J call could be wrong; TRBJ2-5 is a better fit for the DNA end. Germline assignment: CDR1 SGHTA and CDR2 FQGNSA. The CDR3 has 16 residues. The CDR3: CASSLVPRGGGETQYF. The DNA of the CDR3 is TGTGCCAGCAGCTTAGTCCCACGGGGGGGCGGGGAGACCCAGTACTTC.

The chain links TRBV2 to TRBJ2-3, with TRBD2 as a possible D gene (6 bases). The CDR3 runs 13 residues. V lost 7 bases to trimming and J lost 4 bases, with 12 bases between them. Germline V gene lookup returns CDR1 SNHLY and CDR2 FYNNEI. CDR3 residues: CASTVWGADTQYF. CDR3 coding DNA: TGTGCCAGCACAGTATGGGGGGCAGATACGCAGTATTTT.

In its sample, this clonotype was seen a few times. V usage is TRBV4-2 and J usage is TRBJ2-7, with 11 nucleotides matching TRBD2. Germline lookup yields CDR1 LGHNA and CDR2 YNFKEQ. J was trimmed by 6 bases and V by 0 bases; bases with no gene match: 4. This CDR3 comprises 15 residues. CDR3 loop: CASSQEVTSGAEQYF. CDR3 nucleotide sequence: TGTGCCAGCAGCCAAGAGGTGACTAGCGGGGCCGAGCAGTACTTC.

The chain links TRBV20-1 to TRBJ2-7; TRBD2 is a possible D gene (5 bases). The CDR3 contains 14 residues. The germline gives CDR1 DFQATT, CDR2 SNEGSKA (reference sequence). V was shortened by 0 bases and J by 2 bases, with 11 bases between the two germline ends. In DNA, the CDR3 is TGCAGTGCTAGAGATGGAGGCAACCCCTACGAGCAGTACTTC. Translation gives CSARDGGNPYEQYF.

This clonotype appeared a few times. V gene TRBV20-1 combines with J gene TRBJ2-3; D might be TRBD2 (5 bases). This CDR3 has 13 residues. V lost 5 bases and J 0 bases, leaving 9 bases between the germline ends. Per the germline V gene, CDR1 is DFQATT and CDR2 is SNEGSKA (reference sequence). CDR3: CSAERDSTDTQYF. The CDR3 DNA follows: TGCAGTGCTGAGAGGGATAGCACAGATACGCAGTATTTT.

To note about this clonotype: Possible read error: a much larger clone is one base away. V is TRBV20-1 and J is TRBJ2-7; a possible D gene is TRBD1 (5 bases). Germline V gives CDR1 DFQATT, CDR2 SNEGSKA (reference sequence). The CDR3 is 13 residues long. The V end lost 3 bases, the J end lost 0 bases, and 9 bases lay between the germline ends. The CDR3 DNA follows: TGCAGTGCTAGTCTCCAGGGCTCCTACGAGCAGTACTTC. Translated: CSASLQGSYEQYF.

CDR3 nucleotide sequence: TGTGCCAGCAGCGAGGCTTTAGCGGGACGAGGGGGAGATACGCAGTATTTT. Its translation is CASSEALAGRGGDTQYF. The chain uses TRBV6-1 and TRBJ2-3; 8 nucleotides match TRBD2. The CDR3 totals 17 residues. The J segment lost 5 bases and the V segment lost 6 bases, leaving 16 bases of the junction unmatched. The germline V gene has CDR1 MNHNS and CDR2 SASEGT.

This chain links TRBV10-3 with TRBJ1-1; the D gene is possibly TRBD1 (6 bases). Trimming removed 6 bases at V and 0 bases at J, with 17 bases between. This CDR3 region has 16 residues. Germline values: CDR1 ENHRY, CDR2 SYGVKD. Here the CDR3 reads CAIRGSEDSLNTEAFF. The DNA for the CDR3 is TGTGCCATCAGAGGCTCCGAGGACAGCCTGAACACTGAAGCTTTCTTT.

This chain links TRBV20-1 with TRBJ1-2; possible D gene TRBD1, 6 bases. CDR3 length equals 15 residues. Germline CDR1 DFQATT, CDR2 SNEGSKA (reference sequence). V lost 3 bases to trimming and J lost 0 bases, with 14 bases between them. CDR3 protein: CSASPVTGTNYGYTF. Here the CDR3 DNA reads TGCAGTGCTAGTCCCGTGACAGGAACTAACTATGGCTACACCTTC.

This clonotype was seen a handful of times. CDR3 coding DNA: TGCAGTGCTAGAGATGGCCTAGGGACAGGGCGAAATGAGCAGTTCTTC. Its protein is CSARDGLGTGRNEQFF. The genes are TRBV20-1 and TRBJ2-1, with 9 bases identical to TRBD1. The CDR3 has 16 amino acids. Germline CDR1 DFQATT, CDR2 SNEGSKA (reference sequence). V lost 0 bases to trimming and J lost 7 bases; unmatched junction nucleotides: 10.

This clonotype has ten or more counts. CDR3 region: CSAGLAGGTDTQYF. As DNA, the CDR3 is TGCAGTGCTGGACTAGCGGGAGGCACAGATACGCAGTATTTT. This sequence joins TRBV20-1 and TRBJ2-3; 13 bases align to TRBD2. There are 14 residues in the CDR3. Per the germline V gene, CDR1 is DFQATT and CDR2 is SNEGSKA (reference sequence). The junction had 0 bases not matched to a gene; V was cut back by 5 bases and J by 1 base.

The chain joins TRBV28 to TRBJ2-1; 9 positions match TRBD2. CDR1 is MDHEN, CDR2 SYDVKM, per germline. The CDR3 sequence is 14 residues long. With 3 bases clipped from V and 13 bases from J, the junction kept 10 bases outside the gene matches. The CDR3 DNA follows: TGTGCCAGCAGTTTCGGGGGACTAGCAGAGACCCAGTTCTTC. Protein sequence: CASSFGGLAETQFF. The variable domain in full, completed from reference TRBV28 and TRBJ2-1, reads DVKVTQSSRYLVKRTGEKVFLECVQDMDHENMFWYRQDPGLGLRLIYFSYDVKMKEKGDIPEGYSVSREKKERFSLILESASTNQTSMYLCASSFGGLAETQFFGPGTRLTVL.

In its sample, this clonotype was seen a few times. This chain links TRBV11-2 with TRBJ2-5; tentatively, D is TRBD1 (5 bases). V was shortened by 3 bases and J by 2 bases, with 16 bases between the two germline ends. There are 16 residues in the CDR3. Germline V gene sequence: CDR1 SGHAT, CDR2 FQNNGV. The CDR3 DNA sequence: TGTGCCAGCAGCTTTAGATGGTTGGGGCCTCAAGAGACCCAGTACTTC. Translated: CASSFRWLGPQETQYF.

About this clonotype: One base away lies a much larger clone, so this may be a sequencing read error. Since the CDR3 does not end with the conserved phenylalanine or tryptophan, this likely comes from a read error. The rearrangement links TRBV5-1 to TRBJ2-5; 11 bases align to TRBD2. Germline CDR1 is SGHRS and CDR2 is YFSETQ. V lost 4 bases, J lost 1 base, and 6 bases stayed unmatched. This CDR3 is 16 amino acids long. CDR3 sequence reads: CASSLRLAGFQETQYL. As DNA, the CDR3 is TGCGCCAGCAGCCTCAGACTAGCGGGGTTCCAAGAGACCCAGTACTTG.

This sequence joins TRBV2 and TRBJ2-5; D is perhaps TRBD2 (5 bases). The CDR3 is 10 amino acids. Trimming removed 9 bases at V and 11 bases at J, with 13 bases between. Germline CDR1 SNHLY, CDR2 FYNNEI. This CDR3 is CARGGNEQYF. CDR3 sequence (DNA): TGTGCCAGAGGAGGCAATGAGCAGTACTTC.

As concerns this clonotype: This clone may be a read error of a much larger clone one base away. The J gene is TRBJ2-1, the V gene TRBV12-3 or TRBV12-4; TRBD2 matches at 8 bases. This CDR3 has 15 amino acids. Written as DNA, the CDR3 is TGTGCCAGCAGTTTTAGCGGGACCTCCCACAATGAGCAGTTCTTC. It is translated as CASSFSGTSHNEQFF.

The DNA of the CDR3 is TGCAGTGCTAGCCTTTTTACAGGGGCCAGACAGAGCAATCAGCCCCAGCATTTT. Its translation is CSASLFTGARQSNQPQHF. This chain joins TRBV20-1 and TRBJ1-5; 7 nucleotides agree with TRBD1. Trimming at V came to 3 bases and at J to 1 base, leaving 15 bases not matched to a gene. The CDR3 extends over 18 amino acids. CDR1 and CDR2 (germline): DFQATT, SNEGSKA (reference sequence).

The chain couples TRBV4-1 to TRBJ2-7; D unresolved. V lost 4 bases, J lost 5 bases, and 15 bases lay in between. CDR3 length: 14 amino acids. CDR1 MGHRA and CDR2 YSYEKL come from the germline V gene. The CDR3 DNA sequence: TGCGCCAGCAGCCCGATCCCGACCGTACACGAGCAGTACTTC. Residues: CASSPIPTVHEQYF.

V gene TRBV12-3 or TRBV12-4 combines with J gene TRBJ2-2, with 8 positions matching TRBD2. CDR3 length: 17 amino acids. The junction had 6 bases not matched to a gene; V was cut back by 0 bases and J by 3 bases. CDR3 loop: CASSLATGLADTGELFF. In DNA, the CDR3 is TGTGCCAGCAGTTTAGCGACAGGACTAGCTGACACCGGGGAGCTGTTTTTT.